The 25 T cell receptor beta chains reported below all come from one sample, sequenced in a study of T cells in Graves' hyperthyroidism and ophthalmopathy. There were TCR beta CDR3 regions amplified from RNA transcripts. A first-round RT-PCR of the TCR CDR3 used the HTBI primer set. TCRdb passed the multiplex PCR reads through MiXCR, listing each CDR3 protein once. The repertoire holds a few hundred thousand distinct CDR3 sequences, with 15% to 17% as singletons. Sequencing used blood. Receptors originate from a woman aged 18 to 35 with Graves' hyperthyroidism that later progressed to Graves' ophthalmopathy.

CDR3 sequence: CASSGGRDRSEQYF. The CDR3 DNA follows: TGTGCCAGTAGTGGCGGTCGGGACCGGAGCGAGCAGTACTTC. This chain joins TRBV19 and TRBJ2-7, with D possibly being TRBD1 or TRBD2 (5 bases each). V was trimmed by 5 bases and J by 6 bases, leaving 17 bases between them. The germline V gene has CDR1 LNHDA and CDR2 SQIVND (reference sequence). The CDR3 extends over 14 amino acids.

This clonotype came up a few times. The chain links TRBV18 to TRBJ2-7; D may correspond to TRBD1 or TRBD2 (6 bases each). The CDR3 is made up of 15 amino acids. V was clipped by 2 bases and J by 3 bases, with 14 bases between them. CDR1 KGHSH and CDR2 LQKENI come from the germline V gene. The CDR3 spells CASSPIDGGGYEQYF. The CDR3 DNA reads as TGTGCCAGCTCACCAATCGATGGAGGGGGCTACGAGCAGTACTTC.

This clonotype was picked up a small number of times. The chain has TRBV29-1 and TRBJ2-1, with 9 positions matching TRBD2. With V trimmed by 6 bases and J by 3 bases, 9 bases remained unmatched. This CDR3 comprises 15 residues. Germline V gene sequence: CDR1 SQVTM, CDR2 ANQGSEA. The chain's CDR3 is CSVPAGAGGYNEQFF. DNA for the CDR3: TGCAGCGTCCCGGCGGGAGCGGGGGGCTACAATGAGCAGTTCTTC.

A few counts support this clonotype. The CDR3 DNA sequence: TGCAGTGCCACGCGCTTGAGCGGGAGATCCTACGAGCAGTACTTC. Amino acids: CSATRLSGRSYEQYF. The chain links TRBV20-1 to TRBJ2-7, with TRBD2 identical over 8 bases. The CDR3 is 15 residues long. Trimming removed 6 bases from V and 1 base from J; junction bases left unmatched: 11. Looked up from germline, CDR1 is DFQATT and CDR2 is SNEGSKA (reference sequence).

The CDR3 nucleotides read TGTGCCAGCAGCAACCGGGACGGGGTTGTCGTGGTGAACACCGGGGAGCTGTTTTTT. Amino acids: CASSNRDGVVVVNTGELFF. V usage is TRBV7-6 and J usage is TRBJ2-2, with D perhaps being TRBD1 or TRBD2 (5 bases each). V lost 5 bases to trimming and J lost 1 base, with 23 bases between them. CDR3 size: 19 residues. The germline CDR1 and CDR2 sequences are SGHVS and FNYEAQ.

In its sample, this clonotype was seen many times. The chain combines TRBV12-3 or TRBV12-4 with TRBJ2-2; TRBD1 aligns across 7 bases. The CDR3 extends over 17 amino acids. The V segment lost 4 bases and the J segment 5 bases; nucleotides outside the gene matches: 13. CDR3: CASSSRDSHVTTGELFF. CDR3 nucleotides: TGTGCCAGCAGTTCCCGGGACAGCCACGTTACTACCGGGGAGCTGTTTTTT.

This clonotype was counted only a few times. The rearrangement links TRBV7-9 to TRBJ2-3; D is perhaps TRBD2 (6 bases). This CDR3 is built from 15 residues. The V end was cut by 6 bases, the J end by 4 bases, with 17 bases between. The germline gives CDR1 SEHNR, CDR2 FQNEAQ (reference sequence). The CDR3 nucleotides read TGTGCCAGCAGACTACCCGGGACTCCTTCAGATACGCAGTATTTT. Translated, it gives CASRLPGTPSDTQYF.

This clonotype was observed many times. This chain links TRBV5-6 with TRBJ1-6, with unresolved D. The CDR3 loop spans 15 amino acids. V lost 5 bases to trimming and J lost 7 bases, with 16 bases between them. In germline, CDR1 is SGHDT, CDR2 YYEEEE. CDR3 nucleotide sequence: TGTGCCAGCAGTCGGATTGGGAATGGGAATTCACCCCTCCACTTT. It translates to CASSRIGNGNSPLHF.

The table lists this clonotype with many counts. V is TRBV12-3 or TRBV12-4 and J is TRBJ2-3; D gene unclear. This CDR3 has 14 amino acids. Trimming removed 2 bases at V and 1 base at J, with 7 bases between. The CDR3 DNA is TGTGCCAGCAGTTTAACCCCCGGCACAGATACGCAGTATTTT. Protein sequence: CASSLTPGTDTQYF.

The rearrangement joins TRBV7-6 to TRBJ1-5; 9 bases are shared with TRBD1. V lost 5 bases to trimming and J lost 0 bases; unmatched junction nucleotides: 8. This CDR3 spans 17 amino acids. Germline CDR1 SGHVS, CDR2 FNYEAQ. In nucleotides, the CDR3 is TGTGCCAGCAGCCGAGGGACAGGGCCGGATAGCAATCAGCCCCAGCATTTT. Translating it yields CASSRGTGPDSNQPQHF.

Many counts were recorded for this clonotype. The chain couples TRBV3-1 to TRBJ2-7, with TRBD2 matching 7 bases. Unmatched junction bases numbered 2, after V lost 0 bases and J lost 3 bases. The CDR3 runs 14 residues. Germline-derived CDR1 and CDR2 are LGHDT and YNNKEL (reference sequence). The CDR3 region is CASSQDTGGYEQYF. The CDR3 DNA reads as TGTGCCAGCAGCCAAGATACGGGGGGCTACGAGCAGTACTTC.

This clonotype was seen many times. The genes are TRBV20-1 and TRBJ1-2, with 9 bases lining up with TRBD1. Germline V gives CDR1 DFQATT, CDR2 SNEGSKA (reference sequence). CDR3 length equals 14 residues. V was pared by 3 bases and J by 5 bases, with 7 bases of the junction left unmatched. The CDR3 nucleotides are TGCAGTGCTAGTTCGACCGGGACAGGGTATGGCTACACCTTC. Translating it yields CSASSTGTGYGYTF.

This chain uses TRBV6-2 or TRBV6-3 with TRBJ2-7; D is ambiguous. V lost 5 bases, J lost 1 base, and 9 bases lay in between. The germline V gene encodes CDR1 MNHEY and CDR2 SVGEGT. The CDR3 is 13 residues long. CDR3 protein: CASSRLLSYEQYF. DNA for the CDR3: TGTGCCAGCAGTCGACTCTTATCCTACGAGCAGTACTTC.

The chain joins TRBV27 to TRBJ2-2; D not resolved. CDR3 length: 12 amino acids. Germline loops: CDR1 MNHEY, CDR2 SMNVEV (reference sequence). Trimming took 4 bases from V and 8 from J, leaving 8 bases between them. In DNA, the CDR3 is TGTGCCAGCAGTTCCCTAACAGGGGAGCTGTTTTTT. As protein: CASSSLTGELFF.

The sample holds many counts of this clonotype. The chain is built from TRBV7-2 and TRBJ2-2; D possibly corresponds to TRBD2 (6 bases). Germline CDR1 SGHTA, CDR2 FQGNSA. This CDR3 has 12 amino acids. V dropped 5 bases and J dropped 8 bases, with 9 bases sitting between them. The CDR3 DNA is TGTGCCAGCAGCGCGGGATCTGGGGAGCTGTTTTTT. Its translation: CASSAGSGELFF. The whole variable domain, remainder taken from reference TRBV7-2 and TRBJ2-2, is GAGVSQSPSNKVTEKGKDVELRCDPISGHTALYWYRQSLGQGLEFLIYFQGNSAPDKSGLPSDRFSAERTGGSVSTLTIQRTQQEDSAVYLCASSAGSGELFFGEGSRLTVL.

This clonotype has just a few counts. The chain is built from TRBV11-2 and TRBJ1-6; TRBD1 matches 9 bases. The CDR3 loop spans 13 amino acids. The germline gives CDR1 SGHAT, CDR2 FQNNGV. J lost 14 bases, V lost 0 bases, and 2 bases had no gene match. The CDR3 nucleotides are TGTGCCAGCAGCTTAGAACAGGGGGCTTCCCTCCACTTT. Protein: CASSLEQGASLHF.

In this sample, this clonotype turned up many times. This chain uses TRBV27 with TRBJ2-1; tentative D call: TRBD2 (6 bases). Per the germline V gene, CDR1 is MNHEY and CDR2 is SMNVEV (reference sequence). The V gene lost 5 bases and the J gene lost 5 bases, with 10 bases spanning the gap. The CDR3 contains 13 residues. This chain's CDR3 is CASSPWGDNEQFF. CDR3 bases: TGTGCCAGCAGTCCCTGGGGGGACAATGAGCAGTTCTTC.

This clonotype was seen many times. One junction end disagrees with the germline gene, perhaps due to a read error. The genes are TRBV3-1 and TRBJ2-1, with TRBD1 matching over 7 bases. CDR3 length: 16 amino acids. Germline V gene lookup returns CDR1 LGHDT and CDR2 YNNKEL (reference sequence). CDR3: CASSEDDRARYNEQFF. The DNA of the CDR3 is TGTGCCAGCAGCGAAGACGACAGGGCAAGGTACAATGAGCAGTTCTTC.

This clonotype was counted only a few times. The chain recombines TRBV2 with TRBJ1-5, with D possibly TRBD1 on 5 matching bases. The CDR3 is 13 amino acids. The ends were cut back, 7 bases at V and 2 bases at J, with 9 bases in the middle. Germline V gives CDR1 SNHLY, CDR2 FYNNEI. CDR3 DNA sequence: TGTGCCAGCAAGGGGATCGGCAATCAGCCCCAGCATTTT. Residues: CASKGIGNQPQHF.

In the case of this clonotype: A much larger clone lies one base from this, so it may be a read error. This rearrangement joins TRBV28 to TRBJ2-7; D gene uncertain. The CDR3 is 14 amino acids. Germline CDR1 and CDR2: MDHEN and SYDVKM. This chain's CDR3 is CASSLELIGYEQHF. CDR3 DNA: TGTGCCAGCAGTTTAGAGCTAATCGGGTACGAGCAGCACTTC. Based on the CDR3 plus reference TRBV28 and TRBJ2-7, the full variable domain is DVKVTQSSRYLVKRTGEKVFLECVQDMDHENMFWYRQDPGLGLRLIYFSYDVKMKEKGDIPEGYSVSREKKERFSLILESASTNQTSMYLCASSLELIGYEQHFGPGTRLTVT.

This chain connects TRBV18 to TRBJ1-3; D is possibly TRBD1 (6 bases). CDR1 is KGHSH and CDR2 is LQKENI in the germline V gene. The CDR3 totals 14 residues. Trimming left V 5 bases short and J 1 base short, with 9 bases between. The CDR3 is CASSTGWSGNTIYF. As DNA, the CDR3 is TGTGCCAGCTCAACAGGGTGGTCTGGAAACACCATATATTTT.

V is TRBV30 and J is TRBJ1-1, with D possibly being TRBD1 (5 bases). Trimming took off 8 bases at V and 4 bases at J, with 14 bases between the two ends. Germline V gives CDR1 GTSNPN, CDR2 SVGIG (reference sequence). The CDR3 is made up of 12 amino acids. The CDR3 sequence: CAGGGVSTEAFF. The CDR3, as DNA: TGTGCCGGGGGGGGGGTTAGCACTGAAGCTTTCTTT.

This clonotype was seen at least ten times. The genes are TRBV3-1 and TRBJ1-1; 8 bases match TRBD1. V shed 3 bases and J 4 bases; nucleotides not matched to a gene: 13. The CDR3 has 17 amino acids. CDR1 and CDR2 from the germline V gene are LGHDT and YNNKEL (reference sequence). CDR3 loop: CASSQKSRTGRATEAFF. The CDR3, as DNA: TGTGCCAGCAGCCAGAAATCTCGGACAGGGAGAGCCACTGAAGCTTTCTTT.

The chain combines TRBV30 with TRBJ1-2, with unresolved D. The CDR3 contains 12 residues. The V and J ends lost 5 bases and 4 bases respectively, with 11 bases between them. CDR1 GTSNPN and CDR2 SVGIG come from the germline V gene (reference sequence). CDR3 sequence (DNA): TGTGCCTGGTCCCCAGGATCCTATGGCTACACCTTC. The encoded protein is CAWSPGSYGYTF.

This chain connects TRBV7-2 to TRBJ2-7; 8 bases are a match to TRBD2. CDR3 length: 14 amino acids. Trimming took 4 bases from V and 4 from J; bases not matched to a gene: 6. Germline V gives CDR1 SGHTA, CDR2 FQGNSA. In DNA, the CDR3 is TGTGCCAGCAGCTCCGCCGGGACTAGATACGAGCAGTACTTC. Its protein is CASSSAGTRYEQYF. Variable domain in full (rest from reference TRBV7-2 and TRBJ2-7): GAGVSQSPSNKVTEKGKDVELRCDPISGHTALYWYRQSLGQGLEFLIYFQGNSAPDKSGLPSDRFSAERTGGSVSTLTIQRTQQEDSAVYLCASSSAGTRYEQYFGPGTRLTVT.